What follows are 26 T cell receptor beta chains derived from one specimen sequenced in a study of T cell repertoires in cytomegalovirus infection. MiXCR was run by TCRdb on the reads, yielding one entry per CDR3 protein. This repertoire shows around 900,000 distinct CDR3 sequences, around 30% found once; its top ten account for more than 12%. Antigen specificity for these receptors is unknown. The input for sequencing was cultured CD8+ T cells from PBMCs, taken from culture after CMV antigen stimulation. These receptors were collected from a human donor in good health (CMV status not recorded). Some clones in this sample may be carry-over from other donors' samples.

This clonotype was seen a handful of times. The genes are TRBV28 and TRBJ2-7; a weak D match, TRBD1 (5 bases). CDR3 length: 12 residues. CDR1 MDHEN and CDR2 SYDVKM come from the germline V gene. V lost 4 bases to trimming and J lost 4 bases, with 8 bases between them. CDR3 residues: CASSSQEYEQYV. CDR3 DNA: TGTGCCAGCAGTTCACAGGAATACGAGCAGTACGTC.

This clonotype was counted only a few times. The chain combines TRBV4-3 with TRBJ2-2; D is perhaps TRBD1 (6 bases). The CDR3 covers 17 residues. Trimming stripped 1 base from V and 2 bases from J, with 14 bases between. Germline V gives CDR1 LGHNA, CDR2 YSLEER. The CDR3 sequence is CASSQVLTGTNTGELFF. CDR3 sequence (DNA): TGCGCCAGCAGCCAAGTCCTTACAGGGACCAACACCGGGGAGCTGTTTTTT.

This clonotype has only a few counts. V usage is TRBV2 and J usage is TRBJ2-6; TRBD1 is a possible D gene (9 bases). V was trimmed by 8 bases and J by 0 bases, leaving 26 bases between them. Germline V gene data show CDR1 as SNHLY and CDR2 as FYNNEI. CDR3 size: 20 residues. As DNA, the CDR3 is TGTGCCAGCGTTCCCCCGGGAGGGGACAGGGATTACTCTGGGGCCAACGTCCTGACTTTC. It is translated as CASVPPGGDRDYSGANVLTF.

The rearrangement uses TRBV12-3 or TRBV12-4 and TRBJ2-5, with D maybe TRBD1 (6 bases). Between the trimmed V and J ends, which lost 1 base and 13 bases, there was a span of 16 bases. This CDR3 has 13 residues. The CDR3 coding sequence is TGTGCCAGCAGTTTAGACAGGGAAGAGACTCGGTACTTC. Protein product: CASSLDREETRYF.

The CDR3 DNA follows: TGTGCCAGCACCGGGACTAGTCTCAATGAGCAGTTCTTC. Its translation: CASTGTSLNEQFF. The chain carries TRBV6-6 and TRBJ2-1, with TRBD2 matching over 8 bases. This CDR3 region has 13 residues. After removal of 7 bases from V and 6 bases from J, the junction contained 5 bases not matched to a gene. Germline V CDR1 and CDR2: MNHNY, SVGAGI (reference sequence).

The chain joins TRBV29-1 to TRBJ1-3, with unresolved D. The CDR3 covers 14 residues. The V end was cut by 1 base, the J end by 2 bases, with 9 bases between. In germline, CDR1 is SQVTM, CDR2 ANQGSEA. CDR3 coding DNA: TGCAGCGTTGAAGTCTTGGATCCTGGAAACACCATATATTTT. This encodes CSVEVLDPGNTIYF.

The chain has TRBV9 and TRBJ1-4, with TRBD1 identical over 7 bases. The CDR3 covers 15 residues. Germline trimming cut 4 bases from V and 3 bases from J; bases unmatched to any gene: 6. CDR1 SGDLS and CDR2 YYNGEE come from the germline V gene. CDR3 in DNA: TGTGCCAGCAGCTCACAGGGGAGGGCTAATGAAAAACTGTTTTTT. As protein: CASSSQGRANEKLFF.

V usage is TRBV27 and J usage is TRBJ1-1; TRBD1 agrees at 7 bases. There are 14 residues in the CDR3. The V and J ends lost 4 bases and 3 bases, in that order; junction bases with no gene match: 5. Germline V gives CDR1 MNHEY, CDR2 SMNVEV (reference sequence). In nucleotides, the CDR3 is TGTGCCAGCAGTTCTAGGGGGCTCCACACTGAAGCTTTCTTT. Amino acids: CASSSRGLHTEAFF.

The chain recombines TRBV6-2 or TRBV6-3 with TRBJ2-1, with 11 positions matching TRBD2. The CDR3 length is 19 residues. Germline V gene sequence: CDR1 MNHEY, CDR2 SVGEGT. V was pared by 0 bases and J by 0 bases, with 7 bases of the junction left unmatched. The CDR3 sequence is CASSYSGSGGASSYNEQFF. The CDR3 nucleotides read TGTGCCAGCAGTTACTCGGGTAGCGGGGGGGCAAGCTCCTACAATGAGCAGTTCTTC.

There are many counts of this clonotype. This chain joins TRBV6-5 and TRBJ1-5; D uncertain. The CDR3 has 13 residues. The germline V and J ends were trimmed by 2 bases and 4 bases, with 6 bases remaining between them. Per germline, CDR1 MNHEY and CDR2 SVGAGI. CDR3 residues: CASSYSVNQPQHF. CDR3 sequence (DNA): TGTGCCAGCAGTTACAGCGTTAATCAGCCCCAGCATTTT.

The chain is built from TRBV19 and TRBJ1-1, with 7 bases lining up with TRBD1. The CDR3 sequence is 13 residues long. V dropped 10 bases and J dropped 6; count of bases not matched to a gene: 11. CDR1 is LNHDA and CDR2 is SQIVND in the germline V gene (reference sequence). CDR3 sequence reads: CATHNRGNSEAFF. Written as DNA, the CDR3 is TGTGCCACCCACAACAGGGGCAACTCTGAAGCTTTCTTT.

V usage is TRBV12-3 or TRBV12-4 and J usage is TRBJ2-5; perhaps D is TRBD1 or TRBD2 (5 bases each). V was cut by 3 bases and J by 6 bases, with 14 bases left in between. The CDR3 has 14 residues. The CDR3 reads CASSFRESKKTQYF. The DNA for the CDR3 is TGTGCCAGCAGTTTCAGGGAGTCAAAGAAGACCCAGTACTTC.

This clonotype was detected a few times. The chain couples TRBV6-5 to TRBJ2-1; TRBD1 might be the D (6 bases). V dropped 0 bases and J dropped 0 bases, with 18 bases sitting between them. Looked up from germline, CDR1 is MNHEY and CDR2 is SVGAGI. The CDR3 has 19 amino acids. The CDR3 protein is CASSYSTGSLPSSYNEQFF. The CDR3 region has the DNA TGTGCCAGCAGTTACTCGACAGGAAGTCTCCCGAGCTCCTACAATGAGCAGTTCTTC.

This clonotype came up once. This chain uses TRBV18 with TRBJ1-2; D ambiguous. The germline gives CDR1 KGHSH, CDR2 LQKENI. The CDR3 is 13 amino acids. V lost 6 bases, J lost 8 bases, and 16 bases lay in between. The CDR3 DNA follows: TGTGCCAGCTCCCTCTGGGAGGAGGAAGGCTACACCTTC. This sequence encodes CASSLWEEEGYTF.

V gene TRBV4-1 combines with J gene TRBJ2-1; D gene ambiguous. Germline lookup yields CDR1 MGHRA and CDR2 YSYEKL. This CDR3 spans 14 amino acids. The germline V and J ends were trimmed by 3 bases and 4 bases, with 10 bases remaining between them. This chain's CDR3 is CASSHALGYNEQFF. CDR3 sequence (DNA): TGCGCCAGCAGCCATGCCCTAGGTTACAATGAGCAGTTCTTC.

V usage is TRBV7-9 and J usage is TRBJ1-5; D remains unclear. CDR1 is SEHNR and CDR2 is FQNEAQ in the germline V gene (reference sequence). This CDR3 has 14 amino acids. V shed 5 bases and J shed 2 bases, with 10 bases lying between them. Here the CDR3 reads CASSLDWGNQPQHF. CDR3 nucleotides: TGTGCCAGCAGCCTGGACTGGGGCAATCAGCCCCAGCATTTT. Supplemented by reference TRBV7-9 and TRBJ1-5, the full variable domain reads DTGVSQNPRHKITKRGQNVTFRCDPISEHNRLYWYRQTLGQGPEFLTYFQNEAQLEKSRLLSDRFSAERPKGSFSTLEIQRTEQGDSAMYLCASSLDWGNQPQHFGDGTRLSIL.

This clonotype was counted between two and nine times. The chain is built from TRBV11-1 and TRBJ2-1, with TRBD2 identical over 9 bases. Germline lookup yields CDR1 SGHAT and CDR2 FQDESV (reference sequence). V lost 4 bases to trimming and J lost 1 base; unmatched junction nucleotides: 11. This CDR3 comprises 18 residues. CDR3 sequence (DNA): TGTGCCAGCAGCTGGAGCGGGGGGCCCCGTGGTTCCTACAATGAGCAGTTCTTC. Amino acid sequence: CASSWSGGPRGSYNEQFF.

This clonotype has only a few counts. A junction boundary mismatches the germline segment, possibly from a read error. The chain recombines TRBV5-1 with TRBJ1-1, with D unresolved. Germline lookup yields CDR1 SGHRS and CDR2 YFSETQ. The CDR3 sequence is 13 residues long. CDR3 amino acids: CASSLHSGTEAFF. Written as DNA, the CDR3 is TGTGCCAGCAGTTTACACAGTGGAACTGAAGCTTTCTTT.

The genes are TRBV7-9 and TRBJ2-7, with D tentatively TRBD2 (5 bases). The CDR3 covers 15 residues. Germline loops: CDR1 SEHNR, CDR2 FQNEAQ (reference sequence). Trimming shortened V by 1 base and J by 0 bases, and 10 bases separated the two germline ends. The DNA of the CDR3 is TGTGCCAGCAGCTTAGTTCGGGAACGCTCCTACGAGCAGTACTTC. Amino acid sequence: CASSLVRERSYEQYF.

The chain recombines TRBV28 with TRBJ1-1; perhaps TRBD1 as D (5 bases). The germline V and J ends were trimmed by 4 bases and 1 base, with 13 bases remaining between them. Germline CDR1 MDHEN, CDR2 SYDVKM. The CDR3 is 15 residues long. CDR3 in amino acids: CASSSGGGRNTEAFF. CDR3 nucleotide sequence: TGTGCCAGCAGTTCGGGGGGGGGACGGAACACTGAAGCTTTCTTT.

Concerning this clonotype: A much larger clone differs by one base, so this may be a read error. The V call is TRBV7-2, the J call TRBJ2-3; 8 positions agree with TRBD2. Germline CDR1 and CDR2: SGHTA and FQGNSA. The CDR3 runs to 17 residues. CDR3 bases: TGTGCCAGCAGCTTGTTTCATGCGGGGGGAGGAACAGATATGCAGTATTTT. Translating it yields CASSLFHAGGGTDMQYF.

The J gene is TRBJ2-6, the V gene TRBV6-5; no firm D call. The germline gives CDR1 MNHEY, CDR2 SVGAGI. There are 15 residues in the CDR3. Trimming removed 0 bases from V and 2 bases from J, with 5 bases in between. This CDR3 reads CASSYSGTGANVLTF. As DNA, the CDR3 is TGTGCCAGCAGTTACTCAGGGACTGGGGCCAACGTCCTGACTTTC.

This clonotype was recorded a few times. CDR3 DNA: TGCAGTGCCTATGCGGGGGTGAGCTCCTACGAGCAGTACTTC. It codes for CSAYAGVSSYEQYF. The chain joins TRBV20-1 to TRBJ2-7, with 7 bases lining up with TRBD2. The CDR3 contains 14 residues. The germline gives CDR1 DFQATT, CDR2 SNEGSKA (reference sequence). Germline trimming cut 6 bases from V and 0 bases from J; bases unmatched to any gene: 8.

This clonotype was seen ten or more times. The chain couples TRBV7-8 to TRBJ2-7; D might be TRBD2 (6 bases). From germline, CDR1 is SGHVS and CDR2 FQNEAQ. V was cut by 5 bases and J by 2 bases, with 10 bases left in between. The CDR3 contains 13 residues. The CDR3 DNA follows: TGTGCCAGCAGCCCCGGGGGACCCTACGAGCAGTACTTC. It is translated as CASSPGGPYEQYF.

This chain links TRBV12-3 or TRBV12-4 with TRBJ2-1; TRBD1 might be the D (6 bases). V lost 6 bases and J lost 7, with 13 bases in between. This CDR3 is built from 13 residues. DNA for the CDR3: TGTGCCAGCAGGCCGGACAGACCTAATGAGCAGTTCTTC. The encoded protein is CASRPDRPNEQFF.

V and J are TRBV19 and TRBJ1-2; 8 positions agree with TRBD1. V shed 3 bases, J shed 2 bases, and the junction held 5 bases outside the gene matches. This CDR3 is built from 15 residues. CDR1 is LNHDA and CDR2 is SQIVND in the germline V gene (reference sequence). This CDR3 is CASSMVAGGNYGYTF. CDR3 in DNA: TGTGCCAGTAGTATGGTGGCAGGGGGCAACTATGGCTACACCTTC.